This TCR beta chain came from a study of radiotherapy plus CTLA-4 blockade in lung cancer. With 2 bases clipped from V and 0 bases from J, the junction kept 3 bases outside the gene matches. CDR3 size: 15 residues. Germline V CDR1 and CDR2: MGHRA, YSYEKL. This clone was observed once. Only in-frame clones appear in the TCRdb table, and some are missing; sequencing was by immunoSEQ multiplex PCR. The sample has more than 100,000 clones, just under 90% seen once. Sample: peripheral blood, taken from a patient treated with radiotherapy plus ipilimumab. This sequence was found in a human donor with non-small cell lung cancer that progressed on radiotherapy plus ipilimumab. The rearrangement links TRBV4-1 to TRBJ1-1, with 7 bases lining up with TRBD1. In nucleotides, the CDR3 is TGCGCCAGCAGCCAACAGACAGGGATGAACACTGAAGCTTTCTTT. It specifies CASSQQTGMNTEAFF.